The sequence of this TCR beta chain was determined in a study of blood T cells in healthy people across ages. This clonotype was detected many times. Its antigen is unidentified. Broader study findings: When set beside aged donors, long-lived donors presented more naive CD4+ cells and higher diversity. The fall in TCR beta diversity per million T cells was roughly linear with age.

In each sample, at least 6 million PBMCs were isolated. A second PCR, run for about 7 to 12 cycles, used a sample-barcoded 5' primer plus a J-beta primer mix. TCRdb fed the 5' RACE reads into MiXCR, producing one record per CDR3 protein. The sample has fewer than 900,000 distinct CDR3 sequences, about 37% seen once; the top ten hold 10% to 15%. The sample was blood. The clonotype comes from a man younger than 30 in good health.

The CDR3 sequence: CASLSGSYEQYF. In nucleotides, the CDR3 is TGTGCCAGCCTCTCGGGGTCCTACGAGCAGTACTTC. The chain has TRBV12-3 or TRBV12-4 and TRBJ2-7; D might be TRBD2 (5 bases). The CDR3 extends over 12 amino acids. Trimming left V 8 bases short and J 1 base short, with 9 bases between.